A selection of T cell receptor beta chains follows, all from one sample in a study of cytomegalovirus exposure and HLA in healthy donors. The protocol was immunoSEQ multiplex PCR, while the TCRdb copy is restricted to in-frame clones and leaves out a portion. The sample carries about 160,000 clones, roughly 80% recorded once. Sequenced sample: PBMCs. These receptors originate from a man aged 25-40 years in good health and CMV-seronegative. Each CDR3 is given with its conserved first and last residue. A D gene is named only where the DNA matches it firmly. Clone size, where shown, is once, few, many, or a class for clones that have expanded.

j_call d_call clone_size v_call cdr3_nt cdr3_aa
TRBJ2-5 NA NA TRBV19 TGTGCCAGTAGTATAGTGGAGGGTAGCGGACGAGGGACCCAGTACTTC CASSIVEGSGRGTQYF
TRBJ2-3 TRBD1 NA TRBV30 TGTGCCTGGGACCCGACAGGGGGCATCATAGATACGCAGTATTTT CAWDPTGGIIDTQYF
TRBJ1-1 TRBD1 NA TRBV5-1 TGCGCCAGCAGCCGGGACAGGGTGGAATGGGAAGCTTTCTTT CASSRDRVEWEAFF
TRBJ2-1 TRBD2 NA TRBV5-4 TGTGCCAGCAGCCCGACGCTCGGACTAGCGAGTTACAATGAGCAGTTCTTC CASSPTLGLASYNEQFF
TRBJ1-4 TRBD1 NA TRBV2 TGTGCCAGCAGTGTGCCCATAGACAGGGGAGCGAATGAAAAACTGTTTTTT CASSVPIDRGANEKLFF
TRBJ2-7 TRBD2 NA TRBV5-5 TGTGCCAGCAGCAGAACATTTGGGACTAGCGGGGGGATCGAGCAGTACTTC CASSRTFGTSGGIEQYF
TRBJ2-5 TRBD2 NA TRBV6-5 TGTGCCAGCAGACTAGCGAGGGAAGAGACCCAGTACTTC CASRLAREETQYF
TRBJ2-1 TRBD2 NA TRBV5-1 TGCGCCAGCACCCAGGGACTAGCGGGAAATAATGAGCAGTTCTTC CASTQGLAGNNEQFF
TRBJ1-1 TRBD1 NA TRBV6-1 TGTGCCAGCATTGAGGGACAGGGGTTTTTGGCTTTCTTT CASIEGQGFLAFF
TRBJ2-5 TRBD1 few TRBV9 TGTGCCAGCAGCGTTGGGACAGGCCAAGAGACCCAGTACTTC CASSVGTGQETQYF
TRBJ2-7 NA NA TRBV6-1 TGTGCCAGCAGTGAAGTCCACGATCGGGGACTGGGCGAGCAGTACTTC CASSEVHDRGLGEQYF
TRBJ1-5 NA NA TRBV30 TGTGCCTGGAGACTAGGGGGGGCCGGCAATCAGCCCCAGCATTTT CAWRLGGAGNQPQHF
TRBJ1-2 NA NA TRBV4-3 TGCGCCAGCAGCCAAGGACTGGACTATGGCTACACCTTC CASSQGLDYGYTF
TRBJ1-1 NA few TRBV7-9 TGTGCCAGCACCTTCGCGGGGGACTACACTGAAGCTTTCTTT CASTFAGDYTEAFF
TRBJ1-5 TRBD1 NA TRBV7-8 TGTGCCAGCAGCTTAGTCGGCAGGGGGCAAAAGAACAATCAGCCCCAGCATTTT CASSLVGRGQKNNQPQHF
TRBJ2-3 NA NA TRBV5-1 TGCGCCAGCAGCTCACAGGGTTTAGATACGCAGTATTTT CASSSQGLDTQYF
TRBJ1-4 TRBD1 once TRBV6-1 TGTGCCAGTACCCAGGGGACAGGGTATGAAAAACTGTTTTTT CASTQGTGYEKLFF
TRBJ2-1 TRBD1 NA TRBV6-1 TGTGCCAGCAGTGTTGAGACAGGGTCCGCCTTTTCCGAGCAGTTCTTC CASSVETGSAFSEQFF
TRBJ2-7 NA NA TRBV27 TGTGCCAGCAGTAGGGGAACTCCCTACGAGCAGTACTTC CASSRGTPYEQYF
TRBJ2-7 NA NA TRBV5-1 TGCGCCAGCAGCTTGGGAGCAGGAGGGGACCGCGAGCAGTACTTC CASSLGAGGDREQYF
TRBJ2-3 TRBD2 NA TRBV15 TGTGCCACCAGCACCTGGGGGACTAGCGGGAGGTTAGGCACAGATACGCAGTATTTT CATSTWGTSGRLGTDTQYF
TRBJ2-7 NA NA TRBV29-1 TGCAGCGTTTACTCAGGCCATTCCTACGAGCAGTACTTC CSVYSGHSYEQYF
TRBJ1-5 TRBD1 NA TRBV5-8 TGTGCCAGCAGCTGGGGACCGGGACAGGGCGTTTTCAATCAGCCCCAGCATTTT CASSWGPGQGVFNQPQHF
TRBJ2-3 NA NA TRBV9 TGTGCCAGCAGCCCCAACCTGGGGGCCGGAGATACGCAGTATTTT CASSPNLGAGDTQYF
TRBJ2-3 NA NA TRBV14 TGTGCCAGCAGCCAAGGAAAGACATCAGCGGGCTCCACAGATACGCAGTATTTT CASSQGKTSAGSTDTQYF
TRBJ1-1 NA few TRBV28 TGTGCCAGCAGTCCTCATCAGGGGTGGACTGAAGCTTTCTTT CASSPHQGWTEAFF
TRBJ2-7 TRBD2 NA TRBV18 TGTGCCAGCTCACCTACCAGCGGGACCTCCTACGAGCAGTACTTC CASSPTSGTSYEQYF
TRBJ1-1 NA NA TRBV28 TGTGCCAGCAGTTTGGGGGCGTTGAACACTGAAGCTTTCTTT CASSLGALNTEAFF
TRBJ2-1 TRBD2 few TRBV29-1 TGCAGCGTTGAGTTAACTAGCGCCTACAATGAGCAGTTCTTC CSVELTSAYNEQFF
TRBJ1-1 NA NA TRBV7-9 TGTGCCAGCAGCTCTCAGGGATGGAACACTGAAGCTTTCTTT CASSSQGWNTEAFF
TRBJ1-2 NA NA TRBV18 TGTGCCAGCTCACCACCTTTGGCGAGGGAGTATGGCTACACCTTC CASSPPLAREYGYTF
TRBJ1-1 NA NA TRBV7-6 TGTGCCAGCAGCTACTGGGGGGGCTCGAACACTGAAGCTTTCTTT CASSYWGGSNTEAFF
TRBJ2-7 NA NA TRBV7-9 TGTGCCAGCAGCCCCACAGTCTCCTACGAGCAGTACTTC CASSPTVSYEQYF
TRBJ2-7 NA NA TRBV19 TGTGCCAGTAGTGCACAGACATCCTACGAGCAGTACTTC CASSAQTSYEQYF
TRBJ2-1 NA NA TRBV6-1 TGTGCCAGCAGTGACCACTCCTACAATGAGCAGTTCTTC CASSDHSYNEQFF
TRBJ2-3 NA NA TRBV7-2 TGTGCCAGCAGCTACGGGGGTACTTTAAGCACAGATACGCAGTATTTT CASSYGGTLSTDTQYF
TRBJ2-2 NA NA TRBV9 TGTGCCAGCAGCGTAGTCGTACAGCCCACCGGGGAGCTGTTTTTT CASSVVVQPTGELFF